The clone carrying this T cell receptor beta chain came up a few times. Its specificity is not known. The data derive from a study of regulatory T cells in long-lasting Graves disease. General study findings and limits: Persistent disease samples used TRBV28, TRBJ1-2 and TRBJ2-5 preferentially.

The sample's time point: newly diagnosed GD, antithyroid drugs for less than 3 months. RNA from PBMCs was the source of the TCR library. Library construction for TCR beta used iRepertoire HTBI primers and Arm-PCR of CDR3 regions. TCRdb redid the calling of the multiplex PCR reads with MiXCR, one entry per CDR3 protein. The repertoire consists of 400,000 to 450,000 distinct CDR3 sequences, with about 15% occurring once and the leading ten covering roughly 10%. Germline loops: CDR1 LGHNA, CDR2 YNFKEQ. The CDR3 runs 17 residues. V was cut by 1 base and J by 4 bases, with 18 bases left in between. The data also belong to a second study, concerning T cells in Graves' hyperthyroidism and ophthalmopathy.

Sequences were derived from peripheral blood mononuclear cells (PBMCs), sampled at new diagnosis, from a patient treated with antithyroid drugs. This clonotype was obtained from a woman aged 25 to 39 with Graves disease. This chain connects TRBV4-2 to TRBJ2-3, with a tentative D call TRBD2 (6 bases). The CDR3 reads CASSQGGPGEYADTQYF. CDR3 DNA sequence: TGTGCCAGCAGCCAAGGCGGACCGGGAGAATACGCAGATACGCAGTATTTT.